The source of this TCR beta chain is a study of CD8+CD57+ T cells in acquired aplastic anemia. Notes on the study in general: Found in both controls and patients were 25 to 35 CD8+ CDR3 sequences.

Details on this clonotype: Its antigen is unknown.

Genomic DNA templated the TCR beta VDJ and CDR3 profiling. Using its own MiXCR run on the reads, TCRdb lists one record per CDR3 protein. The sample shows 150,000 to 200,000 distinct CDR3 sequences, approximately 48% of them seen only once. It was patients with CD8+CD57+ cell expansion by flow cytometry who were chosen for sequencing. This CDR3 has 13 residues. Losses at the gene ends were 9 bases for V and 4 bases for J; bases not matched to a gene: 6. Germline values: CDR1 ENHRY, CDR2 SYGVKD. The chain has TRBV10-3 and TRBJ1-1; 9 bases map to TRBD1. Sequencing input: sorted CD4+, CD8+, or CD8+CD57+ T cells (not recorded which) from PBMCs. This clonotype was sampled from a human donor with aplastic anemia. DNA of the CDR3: TGTGCCATGGGGGACAGGGTGACCACTGAAGCTTTCTTT. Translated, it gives CAMGDRVTTEAFF.